This TCR beta chain originates from a study of a mutant IDH1 vaccine in newly diagnosed glioma. Study outcomes and limitations: Seemingly, pseudoprogression had no relation to changes in the top peripheral T cell clonotypes.

Described time point: baseline, week 1 (first vaccination visit). Treatment indicated: pre-vaccination baseline after standard-of-care therapy. The study enrolled donors with new WHO grade 3 or 4 IDH1-mutant, ATRX-lost astrocytomas. In germline, CDR1 is SGHNT, CDR2 YYREEE (reference sequence). This CDR3 is 15 amino acids long. V lost 0 bases to trimming and J lost 6 bases, with 15 bases between them. The repertoire was sequenced with immunoSEQ multiplex PCR; TCRdb's copy has only in-frame clones and lacks some. The sample yields some 16,000 clones, 95% seen once. A few counts support this clone. Antigen: not known.

This sequence originates from a young woman with glioma. Some clones in this sample may be carry-over from other donors' samples. The chain joins TRBV5-4 to TRBJ1-2; unclear D gene. The sample here was peripheral blood mononuclear cells (PBMCs), taken from a glioma patient treated with radiotherapy, temozolomide or both. CDR3 bases: TGTGCCAGCAGCTTGGTGTCCCGACTCCGAGATGGCTACACCTTC. Translated: CASSLVSRLRDGYTF.